The TCR beta chain described here comes from a study of PD-L1 blockade in urothelial cancer (dated by TCRdb to 2017 to 2019). Broadly, across the study: Therapy was started in about 2014 for all patients, and atezolizumab 1,200 mg was administered intravenously every 3 weeks. Pretreatment tumor samples and matched peripheral blood, collected serially before and after atezolizumab treatment, underwent TCR sequencing. The study, an exploratory multi-omic analysis, examined somatic, immune and clinical correlates of response to PD-L1 blockade with atezolizumab in urothelial cancer. Blood samples were analyzed 3 weeks after the start of treatment (second dose) and 6 weeks after the start of treatment. Approximately 29 patients had pretreatment blood TCR-seq, roughly 25 had at least one posttreatment blood collection, and roughly 25 had tumor TCR-seq. Durable clinical benefit was defined as a progression-free survival longer than 6 months, and TCR features were additionally tested against progression-free survival and overall survival. Durable clinical benefit was achieved by nine patients but not by the remaining 20. An ECOG performance status of 0 or 1 was recorded for the patients, and 0 to 3 prior chemotherapy regimens had been received by the patients. About 90% of the roughly 29 patients were identified as males with urothelial cancer of bladder origin, and a prior smoking history was reported by 18 of 29 patients. A median of approximately 140,000 T cells and just over 80,000 unique TCRs was obtained from blood samples, and a median clonality of approximately 0.08 was observed. In the same patients, whole exome sequencing and RNA sequencing of pretreatment tumors were performed in addition to TCR sequencing.

Including the terminal cysteine and phenylalanine, the CDR3 comprises 15 residues. The sequence is cut down to CDR3 DNA, 45 bases in frame from base 1. V is trimmed back by 6 bases and J by 0 bases, and the junction contains 5 bases that no gene match accounts for. CDR1 MDHEN and CDR2 SYDVKM are derived from the germline V gene. This clone showed up many times. There is no known antigen for this receptor. Base qualities are missing; no much larger clone stands one base away. Synthetic TCR analog templates were spiked into each PCR so that absolute template abundance could be estimated from read counts. The immunoSEQ assay used bias-controlled V and J gene primers to amplify TCRbeta CDR3 regions from genomic DNA. Sequencing of rearranged TCRbeta segments was done at approximately 20X coverage. The authors' pipeline ran thus. Clustering was used to correct sequencing errors, and CDR3s were annotated against IMGT so that V, D and J genes could be assigned. Only productive TCRbeta rearrangements were used in downstream analyses, excluding out-of-frame or stop-codon sequences. Clonality was calculated as one minus the Shannon entropy normalized by the log of the number of unique productive sequences. Fisher's exact test with Benjamini-Hochberg correction, using a cutoff of adjusted p below 0.01, was how clones that differed between time points or between blood and tumor were identified. In TCRdb, the immuneACCESS table is reduced to in-frame sequences with V and J assigned. These tables do not hold every clone; where another copy was compared, an unresolved V gene accounts for under half, and the others remain unexplained. D and trimming were read from the DNA, whereas the V and J calls and clone size are those reported in that table. A total of 50,000 to 65,000 clones appear in this sample, approximately 80% of them only once. The ten largest make up 2.5% to 4% of the sample.

The sample's time point label is to be understood as: pretreatment peripheral blood. A total of roughly 30 patients with locally advanced or metastatic urothelial carcinoma, treated at Memorial Sloan Kettering on a trial protocol, made up the cohort. Peripheral blood mononuclear cells were collected pretreatment and during treatment, with between 1 and 8 total time points per patient. The Qiagen DNeasy Blood extraction kit was used to purify genomic DNA from total PBMCs and tumor samples. PBMCs were collected pretreatment and during treatment, and were isolated and stored as previously described. What the research found in general, with its limitations: Patients with durable benefit showed greater expansion of tumor-associated TCR clones in peripheral blood 3 weeks after starting treatment (n = 22, p = 0.022). Improved progression-free and overall survival was found to be associated with pretreatment peripheral blood TCR clonality below the median. Because of the small sample size (n ≈ 30) and the many exploratory analyses performed, the results are intended to be regarded as hypothesis-generating.

The source was PBMCs, collected around atezolizumab (anti-PD-L1) treatment. The V and J genes are TRBV28 and TRBJ1-5; TRBD1 agrees with 7 junctional bases. The clonotype comes from a man aged 70-80 years with urothelial cancer. CDR3 loop: CASRPTGNSNQPQHF. At the DNA level, the sequence is TGTGCCAGCAGGCCGACAGGGAATAGCAATCAGCCCCAGCATTTT.